What follows is one T cell receptor beta chain and its context. Its target is not known. Sequencing was performed with immunoSEQ multiplex PCR; in TCRdb, only in-frame clones are kept and a portion is missing. The sample lists around 940,000 clones, about three quarters occurring once. V was pared by 6 bases and J by 0 bases, with 2 bases of the junction left unmatched. Germline CDR1 and CDR2: SGHTA and FQGNSA. CDR3 length equals 14 residues. The data originate from a study of shared clonotypes between healthy human individuals. Study conclusions and caveats: Generally, naive subsets came out with larger estimated richness than memory subsets.

The receptor comes from a man aged 18 to 35 in good health. The V call is TRBV7-2, the J call TRBJ1-3, with TRBD1 identical over 7 bases. Sequenced sample: memory CD4+ T cells sorted from blood. Indicated subset: CD45RA-negative fraction. The CDR3 loop reads CASSGQDSGNTIYF. CDR3 in DNA: TGTGCCAGCAGTGGACAGGACTCTGGAAACACCATATATTTT.